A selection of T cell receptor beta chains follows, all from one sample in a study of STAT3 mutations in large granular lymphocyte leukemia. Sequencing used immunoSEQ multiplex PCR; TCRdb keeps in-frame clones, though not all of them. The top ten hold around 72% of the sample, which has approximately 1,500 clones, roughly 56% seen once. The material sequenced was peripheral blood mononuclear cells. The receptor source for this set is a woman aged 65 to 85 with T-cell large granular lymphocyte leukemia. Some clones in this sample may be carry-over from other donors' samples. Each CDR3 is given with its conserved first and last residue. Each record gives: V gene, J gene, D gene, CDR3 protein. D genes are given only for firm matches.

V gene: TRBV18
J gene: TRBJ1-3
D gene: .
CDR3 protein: CASSREVWNTIYF

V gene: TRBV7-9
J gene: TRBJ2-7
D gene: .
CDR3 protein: CASSPRTGLAGSYEQYF

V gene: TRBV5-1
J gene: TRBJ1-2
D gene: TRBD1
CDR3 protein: CASSSGQGYGYTF

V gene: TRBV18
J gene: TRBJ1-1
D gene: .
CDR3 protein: CASSAYEGGTEAFF

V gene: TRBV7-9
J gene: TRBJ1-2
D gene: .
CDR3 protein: CASSLGSGGYTF

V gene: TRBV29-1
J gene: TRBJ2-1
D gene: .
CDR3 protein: CSVSLTAEQFF

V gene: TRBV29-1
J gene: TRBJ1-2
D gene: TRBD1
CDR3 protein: CSANSRGRNKDYGYTF

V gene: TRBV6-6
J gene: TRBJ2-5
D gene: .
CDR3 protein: CASSYSRTAYRETQYF

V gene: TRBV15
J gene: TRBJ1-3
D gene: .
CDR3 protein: CATSRDLEWNTIYF

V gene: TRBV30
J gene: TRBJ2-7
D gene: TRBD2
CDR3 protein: CAWKASGYYEQYF

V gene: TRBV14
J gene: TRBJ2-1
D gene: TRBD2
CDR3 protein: CASSRLVGAGGQFF

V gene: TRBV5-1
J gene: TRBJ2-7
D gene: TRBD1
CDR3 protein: CASSLQGASNEQYF

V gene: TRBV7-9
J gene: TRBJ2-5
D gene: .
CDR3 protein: CASSLKGEETQYF

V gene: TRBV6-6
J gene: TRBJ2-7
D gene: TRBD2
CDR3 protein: CAVSGTTYEQYF

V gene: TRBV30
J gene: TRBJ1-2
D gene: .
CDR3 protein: CAWSGTTYGYTF

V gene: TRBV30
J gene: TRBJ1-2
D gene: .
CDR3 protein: CAWSSRSGVNLYGYTF